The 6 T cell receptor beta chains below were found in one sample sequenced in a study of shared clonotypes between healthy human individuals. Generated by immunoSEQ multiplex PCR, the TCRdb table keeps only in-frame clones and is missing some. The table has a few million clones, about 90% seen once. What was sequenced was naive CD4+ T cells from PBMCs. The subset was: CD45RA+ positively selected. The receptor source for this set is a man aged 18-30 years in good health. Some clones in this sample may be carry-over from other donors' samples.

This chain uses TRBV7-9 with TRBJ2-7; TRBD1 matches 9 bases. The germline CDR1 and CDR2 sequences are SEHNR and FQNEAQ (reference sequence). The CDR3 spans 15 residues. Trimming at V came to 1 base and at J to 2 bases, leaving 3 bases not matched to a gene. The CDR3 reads CASSLVWTGAYEQYF. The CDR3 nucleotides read TGTGCCAGCAGCTTAGTTTGGACAGGGGCCTACGAGCAGTACTTC.

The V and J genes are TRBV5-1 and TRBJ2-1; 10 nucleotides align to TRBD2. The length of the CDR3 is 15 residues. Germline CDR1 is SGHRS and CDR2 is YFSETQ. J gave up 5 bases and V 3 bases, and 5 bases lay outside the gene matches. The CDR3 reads CASSSSGSGDNEQFF. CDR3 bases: TGCGCCAGCAGCTCTAGCGGGAGTGGGGACAATGAGCAGTTCTTC.

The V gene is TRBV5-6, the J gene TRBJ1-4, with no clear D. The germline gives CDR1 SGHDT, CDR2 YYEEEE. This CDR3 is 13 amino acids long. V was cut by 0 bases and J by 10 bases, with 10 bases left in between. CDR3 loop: CASSLGRSGKLFF. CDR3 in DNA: TGTGCCAGCAGCTTGGGTCGGAGCGGAAAACTGTTTTTT.

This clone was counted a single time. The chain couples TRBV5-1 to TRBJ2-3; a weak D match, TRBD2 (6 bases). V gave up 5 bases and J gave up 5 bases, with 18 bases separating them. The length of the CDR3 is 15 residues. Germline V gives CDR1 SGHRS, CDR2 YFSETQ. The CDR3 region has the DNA TGCGCCAGCAGACCGGACCCCTCGGGGGTAGATACGCAGTATTTT. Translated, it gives CASRPDPSGVDTQYF.

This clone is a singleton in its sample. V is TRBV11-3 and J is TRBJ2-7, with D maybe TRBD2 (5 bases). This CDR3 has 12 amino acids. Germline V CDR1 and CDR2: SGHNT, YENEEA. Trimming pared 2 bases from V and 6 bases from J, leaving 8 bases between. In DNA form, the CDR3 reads TGTGCCAGCAGCTTAAAAGGAGGCGAGCAGTACTTC. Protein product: CASSLKGGEQYF.

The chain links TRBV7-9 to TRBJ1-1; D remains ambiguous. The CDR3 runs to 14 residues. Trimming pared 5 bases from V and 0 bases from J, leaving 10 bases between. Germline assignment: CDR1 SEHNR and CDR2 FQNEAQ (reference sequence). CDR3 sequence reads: CASSGGKLNTEAFF. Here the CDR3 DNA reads TGTGCCAGCAGCGGAGGGAAGTTGAACACTGAAGCTTTCTTT.